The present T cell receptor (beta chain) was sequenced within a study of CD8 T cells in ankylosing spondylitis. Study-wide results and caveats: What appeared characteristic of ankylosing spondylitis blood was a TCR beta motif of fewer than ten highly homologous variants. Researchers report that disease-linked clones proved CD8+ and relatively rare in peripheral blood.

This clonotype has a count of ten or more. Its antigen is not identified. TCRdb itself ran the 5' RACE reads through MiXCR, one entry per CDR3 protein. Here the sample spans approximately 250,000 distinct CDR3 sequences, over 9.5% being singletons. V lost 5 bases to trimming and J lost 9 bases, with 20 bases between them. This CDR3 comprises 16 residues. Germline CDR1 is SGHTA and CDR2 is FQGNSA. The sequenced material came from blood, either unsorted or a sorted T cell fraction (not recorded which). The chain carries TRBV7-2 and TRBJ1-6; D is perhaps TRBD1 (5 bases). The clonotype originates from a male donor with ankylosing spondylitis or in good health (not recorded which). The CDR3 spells CASSPRMGGNSSPLHF. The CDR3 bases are TGTGCCAGCAGCCCCCGCATGGGGGGGAATTCTTCACCCCTCCACTTT.